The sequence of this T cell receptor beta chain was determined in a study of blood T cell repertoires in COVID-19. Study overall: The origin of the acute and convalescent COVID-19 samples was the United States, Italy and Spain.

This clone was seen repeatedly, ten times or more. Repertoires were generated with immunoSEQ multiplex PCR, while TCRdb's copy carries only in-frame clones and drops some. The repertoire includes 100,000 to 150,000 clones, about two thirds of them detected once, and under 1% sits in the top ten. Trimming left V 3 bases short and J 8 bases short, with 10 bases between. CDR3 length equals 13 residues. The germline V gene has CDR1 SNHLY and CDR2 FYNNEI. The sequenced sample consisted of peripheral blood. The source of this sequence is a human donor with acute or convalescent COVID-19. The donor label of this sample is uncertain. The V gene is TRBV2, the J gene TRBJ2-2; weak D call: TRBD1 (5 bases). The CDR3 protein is CASSEGLGGELFF. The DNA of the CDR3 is TGTGCCAGCAGTGAGGGGCTCGGGGGGGAGCTGTTTTTT.